The clone carrying this T cell receptor beta chain was seen a handful of times. Its target is not known. These data are taken from a study of beta chain features in type 1 diabetes. J was trimmed by 11 bases and V by 0 bases; bases with no gene match: 6. Germline values: CDR1 LNHNV, CDR2 YYDKDF (reference sequence). CDR3 length: 13 amino acids. Findings and caveats of the study: When Type 1 diabetes patients were examined, their TCRB CDR3s proved moderately but significantly shorter in all four CD4+ subsets.

What was sequenced were expressed TCRB transcripts, since all of the isolated RNA had been reverse transcribed. Assay: immunoSEQ multiplex PCR; the TCRdb copy retains only in-frame clones and omits some. In the table there are about 650,000 clones, around 12% of which are singletons. The rearrangement joins TRBV15 to TRBJ1-1; the match to TRBD1 covers 7 bases. The origin of this receptor is a man aged 25 to 40 with type 1 diabetes. Material for sequencing was naive CD4+ T cells from blood. The DNA for the CDR3 is TGTGCCACCAGCAGAGAAGGGGGCGGCGGGGCTTTCTTT. Amino acid sequence: CATSREGGGGAFF.